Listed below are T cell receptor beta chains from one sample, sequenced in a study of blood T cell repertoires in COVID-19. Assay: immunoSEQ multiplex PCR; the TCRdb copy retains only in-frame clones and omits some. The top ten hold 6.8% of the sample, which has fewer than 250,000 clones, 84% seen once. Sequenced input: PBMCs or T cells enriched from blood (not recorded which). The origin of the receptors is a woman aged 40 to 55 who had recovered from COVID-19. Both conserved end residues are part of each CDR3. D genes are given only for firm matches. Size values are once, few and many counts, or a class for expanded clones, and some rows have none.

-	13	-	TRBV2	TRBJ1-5	CAGGPYSNQPQHF	TGTGCCGGCGGCCCCTATAGCAATCAGCCCCAGCATTTT
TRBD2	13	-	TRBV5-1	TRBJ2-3	CASSGLAYDTQYF	TGCGCCAGCAGCGGACTAGCGTATGATACGCAGTATTTT
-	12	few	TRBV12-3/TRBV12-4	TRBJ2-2	CASSSFSGELFF	TGTGCCAGCAGTTCCTTTTCCGGGGAGCTGTTTTTT
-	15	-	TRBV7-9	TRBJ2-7	CASSPRDTLGDEQYF	TGTGCCAGCAGCCCAAGGGACACCTTGGGCGACGAGCAGTACTTC
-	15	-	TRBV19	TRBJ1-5	CASSVSRGSNQPQHF	TGTGCCAGTAGTGTAAGCAGGGGAAGCAATCAGCCCCAGCATTTT
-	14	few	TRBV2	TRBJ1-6	CASSGSFPQPPLHF	TGTGCCAGCAGTGGGTCATTCCCACAACCACCCCTCCACTTT
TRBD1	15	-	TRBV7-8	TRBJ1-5	CASSLFQGGNQPQHF	TGTGCCAGCAGCTTGTTTCAGGGGGGCAATCAGCCCCAGCATTTT
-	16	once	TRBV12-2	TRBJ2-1	CASRLVAGLADNEQFF	TGTGCAAGTCGCTTAGTCGCGGGACTAGCGGACAATGAGCAGTTCTTC
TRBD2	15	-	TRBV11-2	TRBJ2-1	CASSFTSGTYNEQFF	TGTGCCAGCAGCTTTACTAGCGGGACCTACAATGAGCAGTTCTTC
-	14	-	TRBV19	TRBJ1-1	CASSIGTQGSEAFF	TGTGCCAGTAGTATAGGGACACAGGGTAGTGAAGCTTTCTTT
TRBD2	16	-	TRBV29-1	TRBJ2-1	CSARLGGVRGYNEQFF	TGCAGCGCCCGACTGGGAGGGGTACGGGGGTACAATGAGCAGTTCTTC
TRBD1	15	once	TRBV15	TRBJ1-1	CATSITGGGSTEAFF	TGTGCCACCAGCATTACAGGGGGGGGGTCCACTGAAGCTTTCTTT
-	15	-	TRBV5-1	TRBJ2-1	CASSPGAGDYNEQFF	TGCGCCAGCAGCCCAGGGGCGGGAGACTACAATGAGCAGTTCTTC
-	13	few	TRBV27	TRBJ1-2	CASSLGFAYGYTF	TGTGCCAGCAGCCTCGGGTTTGCCTATGGCTACACCTTC
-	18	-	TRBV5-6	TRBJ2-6	CASSLFLQVGTGANVLTF	TGTGCCAGCAGCTTGTTTCTACAGGTGGGCACTGGGGCCAACGTCCTGACTTTC
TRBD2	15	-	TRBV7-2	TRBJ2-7	CASSLVGTSDYEQYF	TGTGCCAGCAGCTTAGTGGGGACTAGCGACTACGAGCAGTACTTC
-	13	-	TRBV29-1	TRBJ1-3	CSVEKGAQNTIYF	TGCAGCGTTGAGAAAGGGGCACAAAACACCATATATTTT
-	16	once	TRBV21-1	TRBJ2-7	CASSKGSRVEAYEQYF	TGTGCCAGCAGCAAAGGGAGCAGGGTGGAAGCCTACGAGCAGTACTTC
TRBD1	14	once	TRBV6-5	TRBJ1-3	CASSTGAWGNTIYF	TGTGCCAGCAGTACAGGGGCGTGGGGAAACACCATATATTTT
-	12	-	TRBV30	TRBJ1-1	CACREPPGEAFF	TGTGCCTGTCGCGAACCCCCGGGTGAAGCTTTCTTT
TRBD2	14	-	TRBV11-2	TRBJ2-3	CASSPVAGTDTQYF	TGTGCCAGCAGCCCCGTAGCGGGAACAGATACGCAGTATTTT
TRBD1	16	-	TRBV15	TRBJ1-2	CATSRDLEGALYGYTF	TGTGCCACCAGCAGAGATTTAGAGGGGGCCTTGTATGGCTACACCTTC
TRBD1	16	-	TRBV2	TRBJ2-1	CASRGTGASSYNEQFF	TGTGCCAGCAGGGGGACAGGGGCCAGCTCCTACAATGAGCAGTTCTTC
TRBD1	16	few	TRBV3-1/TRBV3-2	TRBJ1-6	CASSPRDRGGNSPLHF	TGTGCCAGCAGTCCTCGTGACAGGGGTGGTAATTCACCCCTCCACTTT
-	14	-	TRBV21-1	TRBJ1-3	CASTEDTSGNTIYF	TGTGCCAGCACCGAGGACACCTCTGGAAACACCATATATTTT
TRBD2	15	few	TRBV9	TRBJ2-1	CASSVLDTSGVEQFF	TGTGCCAGCAGCGTCTTGGATACTAGCGGGGTGGAGCAGTTCTTC
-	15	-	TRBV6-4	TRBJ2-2	CASSDSIADTGELFF	TGTGCCAGCAGTGACTCGATCGCAGACACCGGGGAGCTGTTTTTT
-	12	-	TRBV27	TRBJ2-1	CASSIQGNEQFF	TGTGCCAGCAGCATCCAGGGAAATGAGCAGTTCTTC
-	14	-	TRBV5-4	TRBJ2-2	CASSSRLDLGELFF	TGTGCCAGCAGCTCACGACTCGATTTAGGGGAGCTGTTTTTT
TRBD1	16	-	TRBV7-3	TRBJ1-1	CASSLAPGGMNTEAFF	TGTGCCAGCAGCTTGGCACCAGGGGGTATGAACACTGAAGCTTTCTTT
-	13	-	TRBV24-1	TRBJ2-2	CATVDRLTGELFF	TGTGCCACTGTGGACAGATTAACCGGGGAGCTGTTTTTT
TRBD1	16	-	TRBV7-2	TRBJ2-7	CASSSPGGGSTYEQYF	TGTGCCAGCAGCTCCCCAGGGGGCGGATCAACCTACGAGCAGTACTTC
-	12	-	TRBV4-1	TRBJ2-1	CASSQDRNEQFF	TGCGCCAGCAGCCAAGACCGGAATGAGCAGTTCTTC
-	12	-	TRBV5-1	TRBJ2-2	CASTPDTGELFF	TGCGCCAGCACCCCGGACACCGGGGAGCTGTTTTTT
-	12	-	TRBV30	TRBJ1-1	CAWSPVVTEAFF	TGTGCCTGGAGCCCAGTGGTGACTGAAGCTTTCTTT
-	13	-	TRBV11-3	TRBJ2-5	CASSVRPQETQYF	TGTGCCAGCAGCGTGCGGCCCCAAGAGACCCAGTACTTC
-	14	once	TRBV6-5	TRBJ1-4	CASKGWITEEKLFF	TGTGCCAGCAAGGGGTGGATTACAGAGGAAAAACTGTTTTTT
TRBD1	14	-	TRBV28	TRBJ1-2	CASSQDRGIYGYTF	TGTGCCAGCAGCCAGGACAGGGGGATCTATGGCTACACCTTC
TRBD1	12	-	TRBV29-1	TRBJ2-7	CSVGGQGYEQYF	TGCAGCGTTGGGGGACAGGGCTACGAGCAGTACTTC
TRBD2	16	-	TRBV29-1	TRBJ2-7	CSVGPRLAGGPGEQYF	TGCAGCGTTGGCCCCCGACTAGCGGGAGGGCCGGGTGAGCAGTACTTC
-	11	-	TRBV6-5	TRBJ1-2	CASREDGGYTF	TGTGCCAGCAGGGAGGACGGTGGCTACACCTTC
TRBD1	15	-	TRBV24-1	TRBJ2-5	CATSVGTGVGETQYF	TGTGCCACCAGTGTAGGGACAGGGGTAGGAGAGACCCAGTACTTC